These T cell receptor beta chains were read from a single sample in a study of blood T cell repertoires in COVID-19. Sequencing was performed with immunoSEQ multiplex PCR; in TCRdb, only in-frame clones are kept and a portion is missing. The sample consists of 75,000 to 85,000 clones, roughly four fifths of them appearing once. Material for sequencing was peripheral blood. The receptors stem from a human donor in a cohort sampled during active COVID-19. Both conserved end residues are part of each CDR3. A D gene is named only where the DNA matches it firmly. Clone size is stated in some rows and not others, as once, few, many or a class when expanded.

-	TRBV7-2	-	TRBJ2-5	CASSYPGSGETQYF	TGTGCCAGCAGCTACCCGGGAAGCGGGGAGACCCAGTACTTC
once	TRBV5-6	-	TRBJ2-1	CASSLNSREQFF	TGTGCCAGCAGCCTAAACTCCAGGGAGCAGTTCTTC
-	TRBV3-1/TRBV3-2	TRBD1	TRBJ2-5	CASSPTGVSETQYF	TGTGCCAGCAGCCCGACAGGGGTGAGTGAGACCCAGTACTTC
-	TRBV19	TRBD2	TRBJ2-3	CASSMTSGGDTDTQYF	TGTGCCAGTAGTATGACTAGCGGGGGGGACACAGATACGCAGTATTTT
-	TRBV19	-	TRBJ1-6	CASSIAGTRGISPLHF	TGTGCCAGTAGTATAGCTGGGACGCGCGGGATTTCACCCCTCCACTTT
-	TRBV6-1	-	TRBJ2-2	CASSEPRRTGELFF	TGTGCCAGCAGTGAGCCGAGGCGGACCGGGGAGCTGTTTTTT
-	TRBV3-1/TRBV3-2	-	TRBJ1-1	CASTTESRAVNTEAFF	TGTGCCAGCACCACCGAGTCCCGAGCGGTGAACACTGAAGCTTTCTTT
-	TRBV6-5	TRBD2	TRBJ2-3	CASSYRGLAFSDTQYF	TGTGCCAGCAGTTATAGGGGACTAGCATTTTCAGATACGCAGTATTTT
-	TRBV18	-	TRBJ1-3	CASSNLGPIEGNTIYF	TGTGCCAGCTCCAATCTCGGTCCCATTGAAGGAAACACCATATATTTT
-	TRBV4-3	-	TRBJ1-4	CASSPSDRNEKLFF	TGCGCCAGCAGCCCCTCCGACAGAAATGAAAAACTGTTTTTT
-	TRBV12-3/TRBV12-4	-	TRBJ1-5	CASSLGANQPQHF	TGTGCCAGCAGTTTAGGGGCGAATCAGCCCCAGCATTTT
few	TRBV23-1	-	TRBJ1-5	CASSQSFSNQPQHF	TGCGCCAGCAGTCAATCCTTTAGCAATCAGCCCCAGCATTTT
-	TRBV27	-	TRBJ1-4	CASSLWGGRANEKLFF	TGTGCCAGCAGTTTATGGGGGGGCCGCGCTAATGAAAAACTGTTTTTT
once	TRBV11-2	TRBD2	TRBJ2-5	CASSFGTSGALYQETQYF	TGTGCCAGCAGCTTCGGGACTAGCGGGGCCTTGTACCAAGAGACCCAGTACTTC
-	TRBV2	-	TRBJ1-5	CASSEGSGRNQPQHF	TGTGCCAGCAGTGAAGGGTCCGGTCGCAATCAGCCCCAGCATTTT
-	TRBV5-1	-	TRBJ2-3	CASSSGTTLDTQYF	TGCGCCAGCAGTTCAGGCACCACCCTAGATACGCAGTATTTT
-	TRBV5-1	-	TRBJ1-1	CASSFRAMNTEAFF	TGCGCCAGCAGCTTCAGGGCTATGAACACTGAAGCTTTCTTT
-	TRBV7-9	-	TRBJ1-4	CASTLSATNEKLFF	TGTGCCAGCACCTTATCAGCAACTAATGAAAAACTGTTTTTT
once	TRBV5-1	TRBD2	TRBJ2-5	CASSSPSGGYPRETQYF	TGCGCCAGCAGCTCGCCTAGCGGGGGGTATCCAAGAGAGACCCAGTACTTC
-	TRBV29-1	-	TRBJ2-7	CSVAGAGKAGEQYF	TGCAGCGTTGCTGGGGCAGGGAAGGCCGGGGAGCAGTACTTC
once	TRBV7-2	TRBD1	TRBJ1-2	CASSSSTGGYGYTF	TGTGCCAGCAGCTCCTCGACAGGGGGCTATGGCTACACCTTC
once	TRBV4-3	TRBD1	TRBJ2-7	CASSQSGGQSYEQYF	TGCGCCAGCAGCCAAAGTGGGGGACAGTCCTACGAGCAGTACTTC
-	TRBV19	TRBD1	TRBJ2-7	CASSIDFPRGPAFYEQYF	TGTGCCAGTAGTATAGATTTCCCCAGGGGGCCAGCTTTCTACGAGCAGTACTTC
-	TRBV4-2	-	TRBJ1-4	CASSQDLVKGEKLFF	TGTGCCAGCAGCCAAGATCTGGTCAAGGGGGAAAAACTGTTTTTT
-	TRBV25-1	TRBD2	TRBJ2-5	CASSLLTSGGETQYF	TGTGCCAGCAGTCTTCTTACTAGCGGGGGGGAGACCCAGTACTTC
-	TRBV6-2/TRBV6-3	-	TRBJ2-2	CASSYLFDHWVPKGTGELFF	TGTGCCAGCAGTTACCTTTTCGATCACTGGGTCCCGAAGGGGACCGGGGAGCTGTTTTTT
-	TRBV4-1	-	TRBJ2-7	CASSQDTHQERYEQYF	TGCGCCAGCAGCCAAGATACTCACCAGGAAAGGTACGAGCAGTACTTC
-	TRBV3-1/TRBV3-2	TRBD2	TRBJ2-1	CASSFTSGDNEQFF	TGTGCCAGCAGCTTCACTAGCGGGGACAATGAGCAGTTCTTC
-	TRBV6-6	-	TRBJ2-7	CASTSVGSYYEQYF	TGTGCCAGCACCTCAGTCGGGTCCTACTACGAGCAGTACTTC
-	TRBV6-2/TRBV6-3	TRBD1	TRBJ1-1	CASSTGGKNTEAFF	TGTGCCAGCAGTACAGGGGGGAAGAACACTGAAGCTTTCTTT
-	TRBV6-5	TRBD1	TRBJ1-2	CASSGDRANYGYTF	TGTGCCAGCAGCGGCGACAGGGCCAACTATGGCTACACCTTC
-	TRBV15	-	TRBJ2-7	CATSRDIGGEQYF	TGTGCCACCAGCAGAGACATTGGGGGGGAGCAGTACTTC
few	TRBV5-4	TRBD1	TRBJ1-6	CASSQGQGLSPLHF	TGTGCCAGCAGCCAGGGACAGGGGCTTTCACCCCTCCACTTT
-	TRBV2	-	TRBJ1-5	CASRENTGFNQPQHF	TGTGCCAGCAGGGAAAATACGGGGTTCAATCAGCCCCAGCATTTT